The 6 T cell receptor beta chains below all came from one sample that was sequenced in a study of blood T cell repertoires in COVID-19. Method: immunoSEQ multiplex PCR; TCRdb's copy keeps in-frame clones and lacks some. In the table there are fewer than 300,000 clones, around 85% of which are singletons. Specimen: peripheral blood. All receptors come from a human donor with COVID-19, enrolled during active disease. The donor label of this sample is uncertain.

The chain carries TRBV7-8 and TRBJ2-7; a weak D match, TRBD2 (5 bases). CDR1 and CDR2 from the germline V gene are SGHVS and FQNEAQ. The V end lost 2 bases, the J end lost 2 bases, and 13 bases lay between the germline ends. This CDR3 comprises 15 residues. The CDR3: CASSLRRVGTYEQYF. CDR3 coding DNA: TGTGCCAGCAGCTTACGGCGGGTTGGTACCTACGAGCAGTACTTC.

This clone was seen once. The gene calls are TRBV7-6 and TRBJ1-1, with D tentatively TRBD1 (5 bases). CDR1 and CDR2 from the germline V gene are SGHVS and FNYEAQ. Trimming removed 5 bases from V and 2 bases from J, with 12 bases in between. This CDR3 has 14 amino acids. The DNA for the CDR3 is TGTGCCAGCAGCCAGACAGAGCAAAACACTGAAGCTTTCTTT. Amino acids: CASSQTEQNTEAFF.

V and J are TRBV5-6 and TRBJ2-3; 7 bases match TRBD1. CDR3 length: 16 residues. J gave up 3 bases and V 0 bases, and 7 bases lay outside the gene matches. Germline CDR1 reads SGHDT; CDR2 reads YYEEEE. CDR3 loop: CASSLDTGVRTDTQYF. The CDR3 nucleotides are TGTGCCAGCAGCTTGGATACAGGGGTCAGGACAGATACGCAGTATTTT.

The chain employs TRBV21-1 and TRBJ2-1; no check of the table's D call, TRBD2, against the DNA was made. TRBV21-1 is designated a pseudogene. This CDR3 is 14 amino acids long. The CDR3 loop reads CASSNGLEYNEQFF. The CDR3 nucleotides are TGTGCCAGCAGCAACGGACTAGAGTACAATGAGCAGTTCTTC.

The gene calls are TRBV6-5 and TRBJ2-7; no clear D gene. In germline, CDR1 is MNHEY, CDR2 SVGAGI. Trimming pared 6 bases from V and 3 bases from J, leaving 15 bases between. This CDR3 comprises 14 residues. This CDR3 is CASRASDISYEQYF. The CDR3 bases are TGTGCCAGCAGAGCTTCCGACATAAGCTACGAGCAGTACTTC.

V usage is TRBV19 and J usage is TRBJ2-7, with a possible D match to TRBD2 (6 bases). The CDR3 runs to 14 residues. Trimming cost V 4 bases and J 2 bases, with 12 bases left between them. Germline V lookup: CDR1 LNHDA, CDR2 SQIVND (reference sequence). CDR3 DNA: TGTGCCAGTAGTAGGCGGGGATCCACCTACGAGCAGTACTTC. Translated, it gives CASSRRGSTYEQYF.